This T cell receptor beta chain was identified during a study of OX40 agonist ivuxolimab in advanced cancers. CDR3 size: 17 residues. With 8 bases clipped from V and 0 bases from J, the junction kept 9 bases outside the gene matches. Germline V gene data show CDR1 as WSHSY and CDR2 as SAAADI. Produced via immunoSEQ multiplex PCR; TCRdb's table is partial and in-frame only. In the table there are 70,000 to 95,000 clones, 90% of which are singletons. The V and J genes are TRBV10-2 and TRBJ2-6; 8 nucleotides match TRBD2. The TCR comes from an adult with an advanced solid tumor such as melanoma, head and neck, liver or kidney cancer. This specimen consisted of CD4+ or CD8+ T cells sorted from blood, obtained in a trial of the OX40 agonist ivuxolimab. CDR3 sequence reads: CASQGLAGNSGANVLTF. The CDR3 DNA is TGCGCCAGCCAAGGTCTAGCGGGCAACTCTGGGGCCAACGTCCTGACTTTC.